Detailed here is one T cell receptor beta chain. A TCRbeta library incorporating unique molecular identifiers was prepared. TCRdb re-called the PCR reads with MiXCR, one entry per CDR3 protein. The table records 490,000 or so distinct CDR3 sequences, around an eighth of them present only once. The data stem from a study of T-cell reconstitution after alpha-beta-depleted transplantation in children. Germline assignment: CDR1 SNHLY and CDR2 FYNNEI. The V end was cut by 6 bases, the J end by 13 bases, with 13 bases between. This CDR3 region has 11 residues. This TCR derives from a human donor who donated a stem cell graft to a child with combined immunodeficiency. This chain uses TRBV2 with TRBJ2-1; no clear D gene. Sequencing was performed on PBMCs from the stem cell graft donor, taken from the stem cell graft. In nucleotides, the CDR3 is TGTGCCAGCAGAGAGGCCAGCAGACAGTTCTTC. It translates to CASREASRQFF. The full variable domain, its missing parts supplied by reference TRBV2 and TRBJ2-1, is EPEVTQTPSHQVTQMGQEVILRCVPISNHLYFYWYRQILGQKVEFLVSFYNNEISEKSEIFDDQFSVERPDGSNFTLKIRSTKLEDSAMYFCASREASRQFFGPGTRLTVL.